The 5 T cell receptor beta chains given below trace back to one sample, sequenced in a study of blood T cell repertoires in COVID-19. Repertoires were generated with immunoSEQ multiplex PCR, while TCRdb's copy carries only in-frame clones and drops some. The data contain roughly 60,000 clones, approximately 86% of them singletons. What was sequenced was peripheral blood. The receptors shown here come from a man aged 40-49 years with acute or convalescent COVID-19.

This chain links TRBV24-1 with TRBJ2-1; D not certain. CDR3 length: 17 amino acids. Trimming removed 4 bases from V and 6 bases from J, with 21 bases in between. Germline loops: CDR1 KGHDR, CDR2 SFDVKD. DNA of the CDR3: TGTGCCACCAGTGACCCCATAGGCCGAATCCCGGGCAATGAGCAGTTCTTC. It codes for CATSDPIGRIPGNEQFF.

As concerns this clone: At one boundary the junction diverges from the germline segment, which might be a read error. The chain uses TRBV11-2 and TRBJ1-1, with TRBD1 identical over 7 bases. The germline V gene has CDR1 SGHAT and CDR2 FQNNGV. The length of the CDR3 is 14 residues. The CDR3 nucleotides read TGTGCCAGCAGCGTAGAGTACCAGGGGGGCGAAGCTTTCTTT. It specifies CASSVEYQGGEAFF.

This clone was recorded only once. V is TRBV30 and J is TRBJ1-2; D may be TRBD1 (6 bases). This CDR3 spans 14 amino acids. Germline V gene sequence: CDR1 GTSNPN, CDR2 SVGIG (reference sequence). V lost 4 bases and J lost 4, with 16 bases in between. The CDR3 nucleotides read TGTGCCTGGACAGGGGCCAATTTAGGCTATGGCTACACCTTC. It yields the protein CAWTGANLGYGYTF.

The chain links TRBV27 to TRBJ2-7; perhaps TRBD1 as D (5 bases). Trimming stripped 10 bases from V and 4 bases from J, with 17 bases between. The CDR3 runs 13 residues. The germline gives CDR1 MNHEY, CDR2 SMNVEV (reference sequence). CDR3 protein: CATSRTGLYEQYF. The CDR3 DNA follows: TGTGCCACTTCTCGTACAGGATTATACGAGCAGTACTTC.

The V gene is TRBV7-9, the J gene TRBJ1-2; D uncertain. With 2 bases removed from V and 0 bases from J, the gap between germline ends came to 16 bases. The CDR3 runs to 17 residues. The germline V gene has CDR1 SEHNR and CDR2 FQNEAQ (reference sequence). The CDR3 region is CASSLSGDERPNYGYTF. For the CDR3, the DNA is TGTGCCAGCAGCTTAAGCGGCGACGAACGTCCTAACTATGGCTACACCTTC.